This TCR beta chain is from a study of spatial heterogeneity in lung cancer. The wider study: Sequence detection consistently recorded a greater number of beta-chain than alpha-chain sequences.

Ten or more counts support this clonotype. The antigen remains unidentified. The CDR3 extends over 16 amino acids. CDR1 is SGHTA and CDR2 is FQGNSA in the germline V gene. Trimming cost V 4 bases and J 7 bases; bases outside gene matches: 8. Time point of the sample: sample taken at primary tumor resection. TCRdb re-called the 5' RACE reads through MiXCR, storing one row per CDR3 protein. This table holds about 8,800 distinct CDR3 sequences, 4.5% found once. Whole-study results and caveats: Expanded alpha and beta TCR counts within tumors tracked tumor mutation counts.

The origin of this receptor is a female donor with early-stage non-small cell lung cancer. Here the sequenced sample was lung tumor tissue, taken at surgery. The chain carries TRBV7-2 and TRBJ2-1; 12 bases are shared with TRBD1. CDR3 nucleotides: TGTGCCAGCAGCTCCGCCGGGACAGGGGGCAAGAATGAGCAGTTCTTC. Its translation: CASSSAGTGGKNEQFF.